This TCR beta chain was identified during a study of human T cells and chemical hapten exposure. This clonotype was recorded a few times. Time point here: patch test 2, 6 weeks after DPC sensitization. Regarding treatment: therapeutic diphenylcyclopropenone sensitization with weekly scalp DPC. TCRdb re-called the RACE reads with MiXCR, one entry per CDR3 protein. The table lists 85,000 or so distinct CDR3 sequences, around a tenth of them singletons. This TCR was sampled from a man aged 18 to 29 with alopecia areata. Some clones in this sample may be carry-over from other donors' samples. Sample: whole blood, taken in connection with sensitization to the hapten diphenylcyclopropenone (DPC).

CDR3 coding DNA: TGTGCCAGCAGCTCGGACAGGAGGGGGACCCAGTACTTC. This translates into CASSSDRRGTQYF. This chain joins TRBV7-7 and TRBJ2-5; D might be TRBD1 (7 bases). Germline V gene lookup returns CDR1 SSHAT and CDR2 FNYEAQ (reference sequence). The CDR3 is 13 residues long. V was trimmed by 4 bases and J by 7 bases, leaving 13 bases between them. The full variable domain, completed using reference TRBV7-7 and TRBJ2-5, is GAGVSQSPRYKVTKRGQDVTLRCDPISSHATLYWYQQALGQGPEFLTYFNYEAQPDKSGLPSDRFSAERPEGSISTLTIQRTEQRDSAMYRCASSSDRRGTQYFGPGTRLLVL.